Only one count was recorded for the clone carrying this TCR beta chain. Its antigen is undetermined. Germline V gene sequence: CDR1 KGHSH, CDR2 LQKENI. The CDR3 has 12 amino acids. The record originates from a study of cytotoxic CD8 clonotypes in ibrutinib-treated CLL. Findings of the study overall: Public clonotypes (which were uncommon) either contracted or remained stable on treatment. Exceeding age-matched healthy donors, baseline clonality also tracked the counts of circulating CD8+ T cells.

As input for TCR beta libraries, approximately 1.9 micrograms of genomic DNA came from cryopreserved PBMCs. Measured with immunoSEQ multiplex PCR; TCRdb has only the in-frame clones, and not every one. In the table there are fewer than 200,000 clones, around 80% of which are singletons. The J gene is TRBJ1-4, the V gene TRBV18; D is unclear. The J call may be incorrect, as the DNA end agrees better with TRBJ2-2. The receptor's source is a human donor with chronic lymphocytic leukemia. The material sequenced was PBMCs, taken after 24 months of ibrutinib treatment. The CDR3: CASSPRQGELFF. In DNA, the CDR3 is TGTGCCAGCTCACCACGACAAGGGGAGCTGTTTTTT.